Listed below are T cell receptor beta chains from one sample, sequenced in a study of CD8 T cells in ankylosing spondylitis. TCRdb processed the 5' RACE reads anew with MiXCR; each CDR3 protein has one entry. The table lists 150,000 to 250,000 distinct CDR3 sequences, 13% of them singletons. The sequenced material came from blood, either unsorted or a sorted T cell fraction (not recorded which). The receptors shown here come from a male donor with ankylosing spondylitis or in good health (not recorded which). The CDR3 runs from the conserved cysteine through the conserved F or W. The D gene is left open where the match is weak. Some rows have no size entry. The others give once, few or many, or a class for an expanded clone.

D: TRBD2
size: few
V: TRBV6-5
J: TRBJ2-1
CDR3: CASSYLIAGVNEQFF
DNA: TGTGCCAGCAGTTACCTCATAGCGGGGGTCAATGAGCAGTTCTTC

D: .
size: .
V: TRBV5-5
J: TRBJ2-5
CDR3: CASSAPGVGPQETQYF
DNA: TGTGCCAGCAGCGCCCCGGGTGTGGGGCCGCAAGAGACCCAGTACTTC

D: .
size: few
V: TRBV5-1
J: TRBJ1-1
CDR3: CASSPYGPWGAWTEAFF
DNA: TGCGCCAGCAGCCCATATGGCCCGTGGGGGGCGTGGACTGAAGCTTTCTTT

D: .
size: few
V: TRBV5-6
J: TRBJ2-7
CDR3: CASSLAGGFSYEQYF
DNA: TGTGCCAGCAGCTTGGCTGGAGGTTTCTCCTACGAGCAGTACTTC

D: .
size: few
V: TRBV19
J: TRBJ2-1
CDR3: CASSIRGGGPYNEQFF
DNA: TGTGCCAGTAGTATTCGTGGCGGGGGCCCCTACAATGAGCAGTTCTTC

D: .
size: .
V: TRBV20-1
J: TRBJ2-1
CDR3: CSARVGIYNEQFF
DNA: TGCAGTGCTAGGGTAGGAATCTACAATGAGCAGTTCTTC

D: .
size: few
V: TRBV21-1
J: TRBJ2-3
CDR3: CASSKTGDTQYF
DNA: TGTGCCAGCAGCAAGACAGGGGATACGCAGTATTTT

D: TRBD2
size: .
V: TRBV29-1
J: TRBJ2-7
CDR3: CSVELAEPYEQYF
DNA: TGCAGCGTTGAACTAGCGGAACCCTACGAGCAGTACTTC

D: TRBD2
size: .
V: TRBV9
J: TRBJ2-1
CDR3: CASSASRLAFNEQFF
DNA: TGTGCCAGCAGCGCCTCGAGACTAGCGTTCAATGAGCAGTTCTTC

D: TRBD2
size: .
V: TRBV2
J: TRBJ2-5
CDR3: CASSGQLLAGVRETQYF
DNA: TGTGCCAGCAGTGGACAGCTACTAGCGGGAGTGAGAGAGACCCAGTACTTC

D: .
size: .
V: TRBV13
J: TRBJ1-1
CDR3: CASSTGQMNTEAFF
DNA: TGTGCCAGCAGCACTGGACAGATGAACACTGAAGCTTTCTTT

D: TRBD1
size: .
V: TRBV20-1
J: TRBJ1-5
CDR3: CSATGQLGRPQHF
DNA: TGCAGTGCTACGGGACAGTTGGGTCGGCCCCAGCATTTT

D: TRBD2
size: few
V: TRBV13
J: TRBJ2-2
CDR3: CASSRRASGGITGELFF
DNA: TGTGCCAGCAGCCGACGAGCTAGCGGGGGGATCACCGGGGAGCTGTTTTTT

D: .
size: .
V: TRBV9
J: TRBJ2-2
CDR3: CASSPPTMHGELFF
DNA: TGTGCCAGCAGCCCACCAACGATGCACGGGGAGCTGTTTTTT

D: .
size: .
V: TRBV6-1
J: TRBJ1-2
CDR3: CASRRWIYGYTF
DNA: TGTGCCAGCAGGAGGTGGATCTATGGCTACACCTTC

D: TRBD1
size: few
V: TRBV7-6
J: TRBJ2-1
CDR3: CASSFSPGQGNEQFF
DNA: TGTGCCAGCAGCTTCTCGCCGGGACAGGGCAATGAGCAGTTCTTC

D: .
size: few
V: TRBV6-6
J: TRBJ2-7
CDR3: CASRERAWLEQYF
DNA: TGTGCCAGCAGGGAGCGGGCCTGGCTAGAGCAGTACTTC

D: .
size: many
V: TRBV20-1
J: TRBJ1-3
CDR3: CSAQAGGSGNTIYF
DNA: TGCAGTGCTCAAGCGGGGGGATCTGGAAACACCATATATTTT

D: TRBD2
size: many
V: TRBV4-1
J: TRBJ2-2
CDR3: CASSQDRGGAGTGELFF
DNA: TGCGCCAGCAGCCAAGATCGCGGGGGGGCGGGCACCGGGGAGCTGTTTTTT

D: TRBD1
size: .
V: TRBV6-5
J: TRBJ2-7
CDR3: CASSYIYRDRESYEQYF
DNA: TGTGCCAGCAGTTACATTTATCGGGACAGGGAATCCTACGAGCAGTACTTC

D: TRBD1
size: .
V: TRBV3-1
J: TRBJ2-7
CDR3: CASSHTGAPTYEQYF
DNA: TGTGCCAGCAGCCACACAGGGGCCCCTACCTACGAGCAGTACTTC

D: TRBD2
size: .
V: TRBV5-1
J: TRBJ2-5
CDR3: CASSPGLAALQETQYF
DNA: TGCGCCAGCAGCCCAGGACTAGCGGCCCTTCAAGAGACCCAGTACTTC

D: TRBD2
size: .
V: TRBV27
J: TRBJ2-3
CDR3: CASSLMASGGTDTQYF
DNA: TGTGCCAGCAGTTTAATGGCTAGCGGGGGAACAGATACGCAGTATTTT

D: .
size: few
V: TRBV12-3/TRBV12-4
J: TRBJ2-7
CDR3: CASSSDRLLSSYEQYF
DNA: TGTGCCAGCAGTTCAGACAGGCTACTGAGCTCCTACGAGCAGTACTTC

D: TRBD2
size: .
V: TRBV7-2
J: TRBJ2-2
CDR3: CARGGRASGELFF
DNA: TGTGCCAGGGGCGGGAGGGCCTCCGGGGAGCTGTTTTTT

D: .
size: .
V: TRBV5-1
J: TRBJ2-5
CDR3: CASSPADEETQYF
DNA: TGCGCCAGCAGCCCCGCGGACGAAGAGACCCAGTACTTC

D: .
size: .
V: TRBV6-5
J: TRBJ2-7
CDR3: CASSYSRPYEQYF
DNA: TGTGCCAGCAGTTACAGTAGACCCTACGAGCAGTACTTC

D: .
size: .
V: TRBV20-1
J: TRBJ2-1
CDR3: CSATSESSYNEQFF
DNA: TGCAGTGCTACGTCGGAGAGCTCCTACAATGAGCAGTTCTTC

D: .
size: many
V: TRBV7-9
J: TRBJ2-7
CDR3: CAIELGLEQYF
DNA: TGTGCCATCGAGTTGGGACTCGAGCAGTACTTC

D: TRBD2
size: many
V: TRBV7-2
J: TRBJ2-7
CDR3: CASSLISGRAAGYEQYF
DNA: TGTGCCAGCAGCCTAATTAGCGGGAGGGCCGCCGGGTACGAGCAGTACTTC

D: .
size: few
V: TRBV27
J: TRBJ2-5
CDR3: CASSVMGQETQYF
DNA: TGTGCCAGCAGTGTTATGGGCCAAGAGACCCAGTACTTC

D: TRBD1
size: .
V: TRBV11-2
J: TRBJ2-1
CDR3: CASSFGTGDEQFF
DNA: TGTGCCAGCAGCTTTGGAACAGGGGATGAGCAGTTCTTC

D: TRBD1
size: few
V: TRBV12-3/TRBV12-4
J: TRBJ2-1
CDR3: CASSFARTGGDEQFF
DNA: TGTGCCAGCAGTTTTGCTCGGACAGGGGGCGATGAGCAGTTCTTC

D: TRBD1
size: many
V: TRBV7-9
J: TRBJ2-1
CDR3: CASSFRTGAYNEQFF
DNA: TGTGCCAGCAGCTTCCGGACAGGGGCCTACAATGAGCAGTTCTTC

D: .
size: few
V: TRBV21-1
J: TRBJ2-7
CDR3: CASSSAPLKQYF
DNA: TGTGCCAGCAGCTCGGCACCTTTGAAGCAGTACTTC

D: .
size: .
V: TRBV7-9
J: TRBJ2-4
CDR3: CASSLAGYGINIQYF
DNA: TGTGCCAGCAGCTTAGCGGGATATGGTATAAACATTCAGTACTTC

D: TRBD2
size: few
V: TRBV27
J: TRBJ2-7
CDR3: CASRGTSSLQEQYF
DNA: TGTGCCAGCCGGGGGACTAGCTCCCTCCAGGAGCAGTACTTC

D: .
size: .
V: TRBV12-5
J: TRBJ2-3
CDR3: CASGLLTGEGDTQYF
DNA: TGTGCTAGTGGCCTCCTGACAGGCGAGGGGGATACGCAGTATTTT

D: .
size: few
V: TRBV4-2
J: TRBJ1-6
CDR3: CASSQEKGQGSPLHF
DNA: TGTGCCAGCAGCCAAGAGAAGGGCCAGGGGTCACCCCTCCACTTT

D: .
size: few
V: TRBV5-6
J: TRBJ1-1
CDR3: CASSLDSASGNTEAFF
DNA: TGTGCCAGCAGCTTGGATTCGGCGTCGGGGAACACTGAAGCTTTCTTT

D: .
size: few
V: TRBV14
J: TRBJ1-1
CDR3: CASSQDNNKGFNTEAFF
DNA: TGTGCCAGCAGCCAAGATAACAACAAGGGGTTTAACACTGAAGCTTTCTTT

D: .
size: .
V: TRBV6-5
J: TRBJ1-5
CDR3: CASSYSTLRGPQHF
DNA: TGTGCCAGCAGTTACTCGACCCTTCGCGGGCCCCAGCATTTT

D: .
size: .
V: TRBV2
J: TRBJ2-7
CDR3: CASSEEEGNTFYF
DNA: TGTGCCAGCAGTGAGGAGGAGGGGAACACGTTTTACTTC

D: TRBD2
size: .
V: TRBV20-1
J: TRBJ2-1
CDR3: CSARGGGPSYNEQFF
DNA: TGCAGTGCAAGAGGCGGGGGTCCCTCCTACAATGAGCAGTTCTTC